The rows below give T cell receptor beta chains drawn from one sample of a study of blood T cell repertoires in COVID-19. Measured with immunoSEQ multiplex PCR; TCRdb has only the in-frame clones, and not every one. The sample lists roughly 100,000 clones, roughly 76% occurring once. The specimen sequenced was peripheral blood. These receptors came from a woman of 80 years or more with active or convalescent COVID-19. Both conserved end residues are trimmed from each CDR3. D genes are given only for firm matches.

cdr3_aa d_call v_call
SVYSQTHTGELF . TRBV29-1
ASSRSPGGENEQY TRBD2 TRBV3-1/TRBV3-2
ASSLSGGPTDTQY . TRBV11-2
ASRGPMNTEAF . TRBV28
ASSPKIFQGYDGYT . TRBV5-1
ASSSRGADTQY TRBD2 TRBV6-5
ASSLLRVSHSYNEQF . TRBV7-9
ASSQKTPGNEQF . TRBV3-1/TRBV3-2
ASSKEGRGDRTDTQY . TRBV9
ASSPAGEKLF . TRBV7-2
ASSALARDTQY . TRBV19
AISSGGATEAF TRBD1 TRBV10-3
ASSDGGQTNYGYT TRBD1 TRBV6-1
ASSLLGDQETQY . TRBV5-1
SVRQRPNEKLF . TRBV29-1
ASSIGGTGETEAF TRBD1 TRBV19
ASRGEPSYNSPLH . TRBV25-1
ASSLAGDNGNTIY . TRBV11-3
ASSRGWSGNEQF . TRBV5-4
ASRNSRGDEAF TRBD1 TRBV6-4
ASSSTPSYEQY . TRBV28
ASSYIQGDGNTIY TRBD1 TRBV5-6
ATSRGGSGELF . TRBV15
SADRGGNTIY TRBD1 TRBV29-1
ASTPQARSNQPQH . TRBV19
ASSQLDRVGSPLH TRBD1 TRBV5-6
ASRGQLHSPLH TRBD1 TRBV12-3/TRBV12-4
ASRRTESSYNEQF . TRBV5-5
ASSRTVQTNEKLF . TRBV4-3
ASSSIGDTIY . TRBV12-3/TRBV12-4
ASRRRDSNYNEQF . TRBV3-1/TRBV3-2
ASREQGLGYGYT TRBD1 TRBV19
ASSYGGPGGEKLF . TRBV6-2/TRBV6-3
ASSSMANHGYT . TRBV6-2/TRBV6-3
ASSNRALNQPQH . TRBV6-6